These 31 T cell receptor beta chains were sequenced from one sample in a study of blood T cell repertoires in COVID-19. Libraries were prepared by immunoSEQ multiplex PCR; TCRdb keeps only in-frame clonotypes and omits some of them. This sample has some 280,000 clones; 85% occur once, and the top ten carry 4.1%. Sample: peripheral blood. Source of these receptors: a woman aged 45-59 years with active or convalescent COVID-19.

The rearrangement links TRBV7-3 to TRBJ1-2; 7 bases map to TRBD1. This CDR3 has 13 residues. V shed 9 bases, J shed 0 bases, and the junction held 4 bases outside the gene matches. In germline, CDR1 is SGHTA, CDR2 FQGTGA. For the CDR3, the DNA is TGTGCCAGAGACAGGGTACCTAACTATGGCTACACCTTC. It encodes CARDRVPNYGYTF.

This clone was found a few times. J is TRBJ2-7 and V is TRBV5-1; D possibly corresponds to TRBD2 (6 bases). The V and J ends lost 0 bases and 2 bases respectively, with 15 bases between them. CDR1 is SGHRS, CDR2 YFSETQ, per germline. CDR3 length: 16 residues. The CDR3 here is CASSLVAGLNAYEQYF. CDR3 bases: TGCGCCAGCAGCTTGGTTGCGGGACTTAACGCCTACGAGCAGTACTTC.

V usage is TRBV5-4 and J usage is TRBJ1-2; tentatively, D is TRBD1 (6 bases). From germline, CDR1 is SGHNT and CDR2 YYREEE (reference sequence). Deletions cut 4 bases from V and 4 bases from J, with 14 bases between. CDR3 size: 14 residues. The DNA of the CDR3 is TGTGCCAGCAGCACCCAGGGGCAAACCTATGGCTACACCTTC. Its protein product is CASSTQGQTYGYTF.

This clone turned up a few times. V is TRBV11-2 and J is TRBJ2-1; 12 bases fit TRBD2. The CDR3 totals 17 residues. After removal of 3 bases from V and 9 bases from J, the junction contained 12 bases not matched to a gene. CDR1 and CDR2 (germline): SGHAT, FQNNGV. CDR3 DNA sequence: TGTGCCAGCAGCTTGTTGACTAGCGGGAGAGGTTACGGTGAGCAGTTCTTC. This codes for CASSLLTSGRGYGEQFF.

This clone was picked up one time. The chain has TRBV7-9 and TRBJ1-3, with TRBD1 as a possible D gene (5 bases). CDR3 size: 16 residues. Germline CDR1 is SEHNR and CDR2 is FQNEAQ (reference sequence). The germline V and J ends were trimmed by 5 bases and 0 bases, with 14 bases remaining between them. CDR3 protein: CASSPRGFNSGNTIYF. DNA for the CDR3: TGTGCCAGCAGCCCTCGGGGGTTCAACTCTGGAAACACCATATATTTT.

The V gene is TRBV7-9, the J gene TRBJ2-2; 10 positions match TRBD1. The germline V gene has CDR1 SEHNR and CDR2 FQNEAQ (reference sequence). The CDR3 sequence is 16 residues long. The ends lost 5 bases at V and 5 bases at J; junction bases unmatched: 8. For the CDR3, the DNA is TGTGCCAGCAGCCCCTTCCGGGACAGGGGTACCGGGGAGCTGTTTTTT. It encodes CASSPFRDRGTGELFF.

Details on this clone: At one end the junction does not follow the germline gene, possibly because of a read error. The chain joins TRBV18 to TRBJ1-1, with D perhaps TRBD1 (6 bases). The CDR3 runs 15 residues. Germline CDR1 and CDR2: KGHSH and LQKENI. Written as DNA, the CDR3 is TGTGCCAGCTCACTAAATACAGGGTCGAACGCTGAAGCTTTCTTT. It translates to CASSLNTGSNAEAFF.

This clone was counted once. This sequence joins TRBV28 and TRBJ1-6; 8 positions match TRBD1. The CDR3 runs 14 residues. The germline gives CDR1 MDHEN, CDR2 SYDVKM. The V and J ends lost 5 bases and 7 bases, in that order; junction bases with no gene match: 4. The CDR3 spells CASSPYRGNSPLHF. DNA of the CDR3: TGTGCCAGCAGTCCCTACAGGGGGAATTCACCCCTCCACTTT.

V is TRBV3-1 (or the pseudogene TRBV3-2) and J is TRBJ2-1, with 11 bases aligning to TRBD2. CDR1 and CDR2 (germline): LGHDT, YNNKEL (reference sequence). The V and J ends lost 4 bases and 3 bases, in that order; junction bases with no gene match: 5. The CDR3 sequence is 16 residues long. CDR3 coding DNA: TGTGCCAGCAGCCCGTACACTAGCGGGAGCTACAATGAGCAGTTCTTC. Translated: CASSPYTSGSYNEQFF.

The V call is TRBV5-4, the J call TRBJ1-3; D ambiguous. Germline loops: CDR1 SGHNT, CDR2 YYREEE (reference sequence). The CDR3 length is 15 residues. V was trimmed by 3 bases and J by 0 bases, leaving 10 bases between them. The CDR3 spells CASSWVGSSGNTIYF. DNA of the CDR3: TGTGCCAGCAGCTGGGTGGGGAGCTCTGGAAACACCATATATTTT.

The chain is built from TRBV28 and TRBJ2-5; maybe TRBD2 (5 bases). Trimming shortened V by 2 bases and J by 3 bases, and 13 bases separated the two germline ends. Germline V CDR1 and CDR2: MDHEN, SYDVKM. This CDR3 has 15 residues. The CDR3 spells CASSLGIAWEETQYF. The CDR3 nucleotides read TGTGCCAGCAGTTTAGGTATAGCGTGGGAAGAGACCCAGTACTTC.

As DNA, the CDR3 is TGTGCCAGCAGTAAGAGCTACGAGCAGTACTTC. This encodes CASSKSYEQYF. The rearrangement joins TRBV6-5 to TRBJ2-7; no clear D gene. The germline V gene has CDR1 MNHEY and CDR2 SVGAGI. Trimming removed 5 bases at V and 3 bases at J, with 5 bases between. The CDR3 covers 11 residues.

This clone was seen a handful of times. The CDR3 region is CASSQGGATNEKLFF. The DNA for the CDR3 is TGTGCCAGCAGCCAAGGGGGGGCAACTAATGAAAAACTGTTTTTT. This chain connects TRBV3-1 (or the pseudogene TRBV3-2) to TRBJ1-4; D is possibly TRBD1 (5 bases). This CDR3 has 15 residues. Germline V lookup: CDR1 LGHDT, CDR2 YNNKEL (reference sequence). The V gene lost 1 base and the J gene lost 0 bases, with 6 bases spanning the gap.

V usage is TRBV7-8 and J usage is TRBJ2-4; 7 positions match TRBD1. Germline CDR1 SGHVS, CDR2 FQNEAQ. The CDR3 sequence is 13 residues long. The J segment lost 7 bases and the V segment lost 2 bases, leaving 2 bases of the junction unmatched. The CDR3 reads CASSLTGDNIQYF. The CDR3 coding sequence is TGTGCCAGCAGCTTAACAGGGGATAACATTCAGTACTTC.

This CDR3 reads CASSLELAGGEQYF. CDR3 bases: TGTGCCAGCAGCTTAGAACTAGCGGGAGGCGAGCAGTACTTC. The rearrangement uses TRBV11-1 and TRBJ2-7, with TRBD2 identical over 12 bases. The CDR3 loop spans 14 amino acids. Germline CDR1 and CDR2: SGHAT and FQDESV (reference sequence). The V gene end was trimmed by 1 base and the J gene end by 6 bases; junction bases not matched to a gene: 1.

This clone was observed at least ten times. The rearrangement joins TRBV5-6 to TRBJ2-5; 12 nucleotides align to TRBD1. The V gene end was trimmed by 3 bases and the J gene end by 4 bases; junction bases not matched to a gene: 10. The CDR3 consists of 17 residues. Germline CDR1 is SGHDT and CDR2 is YYEEEE. CDR3 sequence (DNA): TGTGCCAGCAGCTCATCCCGGGACAGGGGGCTAGGAGAGACCCAGTACTTC. It is translated as CASSSSRDRGLGETQYF.

This rearrangement joins TRBV28 to TRBJ1-3; maybe TRBD1 (5 bases). The CDR3 spans 13 residues. V shed 4 bases and J shed 2 bases, with 6 bases lying between them. The germline gives CDR1 MDHEN, CDR2 SYDVKM. The CDR3 DNA sequence: TGTGCCAGCAGTTGGACAACTGGAAACACCATATATTTT. It codes for CASSWTTGNTIYF.

The genes are TRBV25-1 and TRBJ1-1; D is uncertain. CDR3 length: 13 residues. The V gene's germline CDR1 is MGHDK and CDR2 SYGVNS. Trimming left V 3 bases short and J 1 base short, with 6 bases between. The CDR3 sequence is CASSEPGNTEAFF. The CDR3 DNA is TGTGCCAGCAGTGAGCCAGGGAACACTGAAGCTTTCTTT.

In DNA, the CDR3 is TGTGCCAGCAGCGTAGAGGGGGACAGAAAAGGCTACACCTTC. Its protein product is CASSVEGDRKGYTF. The chain recombines TRBV9 with TRBJ1-2; 7 bases agree with TRBD1. Germline V gene sequence: CDR1 SGDLS, CDR2 YYNGEE. CDR3 length: 14 amino acids. After removal of 0 bases from V and 8 bases from J, the junction contained 7 bases not matched to a gene.

This clone was recorded once. The J gene is TRBJ2-4, the V gene TRBV6-5, with a possible D match to TRBD2 (5 bases). Germline lookup yields CDR1 MNHEY and CDR2 SVGAGI. V was cut by 5 bases and J by 6 bases, with 11 bases left in between. The CDR3 covers 13 residues. This CDR3 reads CASSPRTGNIQYF. CDR3 DNA: TGTGCCAGCAGTCCAAGGACTGGAAACATTCAGTACTTC.

This clone appeared once. The chain recombines TRBV5-5 with TRBJ1-1; unclear D gene. Trimming shortened V by 0 bases and J by 0 bases, and 6 bases separated the two germline ends. Germline CDR1 reads SGHKS; CDR2 reads YYEKEE (reference sequence). The CDR3 has 14 amino acids. CDR3 coding DNA: TGTGCCAGCAGCTTGGACACCATGAACACTGAAGCTTTCTTT. It codes for CASSLDTMNTEAFF.

The rearrangement uses TRBV9 and TRBJ1-6; D ambiguous. Deletions cut 0 bases from V and 0 bases from J, with 4 bases between. Germline V gives CDR1 SGDLS, CDR2 YYNGEE. CDR3 size: 15 residues. The CDR3 region has the DNA TGTGCCAGCAGCGTAGGGAGCTCCTATAATTCACCCCTCCACTTT. This gives the protein CASSVGSSYNSPLHF.

The chain employs TRBV4-1 and TRBJ2-7; perhaps TRBD1 as D (8 bases). CDR1 is MGHRA, CDR2 YSYEKL, per germline. V was cut by 4 bases and J by 3 bases, with 16 bases left in between. The CDR3 has 15 amino acids. CDR3 residues: CASSRGQGGFYEQYF. Here the CDR3 DNA reads TGCGCCAGCAGCCGCGGACAGGGAGGGTTCTACGAGCAGTACTTC.

V is TRBV7-9 and J is TRBJ2-5; 14 bases align to TRBD2. CDR3 length equals 12 residues. V lost 3 bases, J lost 13 bases, and 1 base stayed unmatched. CDR1 SEHNR and CDR2 FQNEAQ come from the germline V gene (reference sequence). For the CDR3, the DNA is TGTGCCAGCAGCTTGGGGACTAGCGGGAGGTACTTC. It yields the protein CASSLGTSGRYF.

V and J are TRBV2 and TRBJ2-7, with D tentatively TRBD1 (6 bases). CDR1 and CDR2 from the germline V gene are SNHLY and FYNNEI. Trimming cost V 6 bases and J 3 bases, with 21 bases left between them. CDR3 length: 16 residues. This CDR3 reads CASSRPWSGASYEQYF. In nucleotides, the CDR3 is TGTGCCAGCAGCCGTCCCTGGTCAGGGGCGAGCTACGAGCAGTACTTC.

To note about this clone: Other DNA sequences in this sample translate to the same CDR3. The rearrangement joins TRBV28 to TRBJ2-2, with 10 nucleotides matching TRBD2. The CDR3 consists of 15 residues. The germline V gene encodes CDR1 MDHEN and CDR2 SYDVKM. Trimming took 3 bases from V and 4 from J; bases not matched to a gene: 2. This CDR3 is CASSLRTSGTGELFF. CDR3 nucleotides: TGTGCCAGCAGTTTGAGGACTAGCGGCACCGGGGAGCTGTTTTTT.

This clone was seen only a few times. J is TRBJ2-3 and V is TRBV4-2; TRBD2 matches 8 bases. The germline V gene encodes CDR1 LGHNA and CDR2 YNFKEQ. The CDR3 totals 17 residues. V dropped 0 bases and J dropped 5; count of bases not matched to a gene: 10. CDR3 loop: CASSQELPAGVRDTQYF. For the CDR3, the DNA is TGTGCCAGCAGCCAAGAGCTTCCAGCGGGAGTGAGAGATACGCAGTATTTT.

This clone occurred a few times. This sequence joins TRBV20-1 and TRBJ1-2; no definite D call. There are 12 residues in the CDR3. CDR1 is DFQATT and CDR2 is SNEGSKA in the germline V gene (reference sequence). Trimming took off 3 bases at V and 10 bases at J, with 15 bases between the two ends. In nucleotides, the CDR3 is TGCAGTGCTAGTGGAGGTGAGAAAATCTACACCTTC. The encoded protein is CSASGGEKIYTF.

The rearrangement links TRBV5-6 to TRBJ2-7; 8 positions agree with TRBD1. The CDR3 has 15 residues. The junction had 10 bases not matched to a gene; V was cut back by 2 bases and J by 6 bases. CDR1 and CDR2 from the germline V gene are SGHDT and YYEEEE. The CDR3 protein is CASSLQGGGLGEQYF. The CDR3 DNA sequence: TGTGCCAGCAGCTTACAGGGGGGCGGCTTGGGCGAGCAGTACTTC.

The chain links TRBV7-8 to TRBJ1-3; perhaps TRBD1 as D (5 bases). This CDR3 contains 16 residues. Germline assignment: CDR1 SGHVS and CDR2 FQNEAQ. V was pared by 5 bases and J by 4 bases, with 18 bases between. The CDR3 region has the DNA TGTGCCAGCAGCGAGTTGGCCAGGGCAGAAGGAAACACCATATATTTT. Protein product: CASSELARAEGNTIYF.

The chain uses TRBV7-2 and TRBJ2-1; TRBD2 agrees at 7 bases. V lost 6 bases and J lost 2; bases outside the gene matches: 10. There are 16 residues in the CDR3. Germline CDR1 reads SGHTA; CDR2 reads FQGNSA. CDR3: CASRSRGGSTYNEQFF. In DNA, the CDR3 is TGTGCCAGCAGATCTCGCGGCGGGAGCACCTACAATGAGCAGTTCTTC.